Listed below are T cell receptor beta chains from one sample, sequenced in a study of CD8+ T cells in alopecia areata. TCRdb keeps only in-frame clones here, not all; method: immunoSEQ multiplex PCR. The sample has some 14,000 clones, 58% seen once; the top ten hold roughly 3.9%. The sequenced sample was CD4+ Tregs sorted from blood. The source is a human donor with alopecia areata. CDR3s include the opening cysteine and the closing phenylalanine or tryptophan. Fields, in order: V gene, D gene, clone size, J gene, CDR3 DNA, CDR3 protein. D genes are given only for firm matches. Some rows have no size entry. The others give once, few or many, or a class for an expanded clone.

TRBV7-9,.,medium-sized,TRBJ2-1,TGTGCCAGCGGCGACTGGGTGGTAAATGAGCAGTTCTTC,CASGDWVVNEQFF
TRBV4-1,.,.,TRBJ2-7,TGCGCCAGCAGCCAAGATTCGGGCGGGACCCCCTACGAGCAGTACTTC,CASSQDSGGTPYEQYF
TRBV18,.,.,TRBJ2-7,TGTGCCAGCTCACCACGGACGGACAACTACGAGCAGTACTTC,CASSPRTDNYEQYF
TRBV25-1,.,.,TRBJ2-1,TGTGCCAGCAGTGAATTGGGGGAATTCCATGAGCAGTTCTTC,CASSELGEFHEQFF
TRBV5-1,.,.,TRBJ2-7,TGCGCCAGCAGCCCAGGGACGGAATTCGACTACGAGCAGTACTTC,CASSPGTEFDYEQYF
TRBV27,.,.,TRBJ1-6,TGTGCCAGCAGTTTGGGCACCCTGGGGTCACCCCTCCACTTT,CASSLGTLGSPLHF
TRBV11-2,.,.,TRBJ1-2,TGTGCCAGCAGCTTAGATTTCCCAGGGGACTATGGCTACACCTTC,CASSLDFPGDYGYTF
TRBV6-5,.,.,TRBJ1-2,TGTGCCAGCAGTTATTCTGGGTCTCGGGGCTACACCTTC,CASSYSGSRGYTF
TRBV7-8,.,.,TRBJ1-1,TGTGCCAGCAGCTTAGACGGGGGGCTCGGCACTGAAGCTTTCTTT,CASSLDGGLGTEAFF
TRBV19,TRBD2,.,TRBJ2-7,TGTGCCAGTAGTCCGACTAGCGTCTTAAACGAGCAGTACTTC,CASSPTSVLNEQYF
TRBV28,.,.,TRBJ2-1,TGTGCCAGCAGTCCCTTAAGGGCCGACAATGAGCAGTTCTTC,CASSPLRADNEQFF
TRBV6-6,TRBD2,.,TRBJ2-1,TGTGCCAGCAGTTACTCTAGCGGGATCTCCTACAATGAGCAGTTCTTC,CASSYSSGISYNEQFF
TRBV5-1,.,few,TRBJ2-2,TGCGCCAGCAGCTCATTCACCGGGGAGCTGTTTTTT,CASSSFTGELFF
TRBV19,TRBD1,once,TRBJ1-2,TGTGCCAGTAGTATTCTGACAGGGAACCAACTCTATGGCTACACCTTC,CASSILTGNQLYGYTF
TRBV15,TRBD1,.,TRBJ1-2,TGTGCCACCAGCAACACAGGGGCCAGTGGCTACACCTTC,CATSNTGASGYTF
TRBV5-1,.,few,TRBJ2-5,TGCGCCAGCAGTACCCTCCCCGGGGCTCGGGAGCAGTACTTC,CASSTLPGAREQYF
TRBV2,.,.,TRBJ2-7,TGTGCCAGCAGTCTGTCCTACGAGCAGTACTTC,CASSLSYEQYF
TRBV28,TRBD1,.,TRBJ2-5,TGTGCCAGCAGTTATAGTCTTGGGACAGGGGGAGAGACCCAGTACTTC,CASSYSLGTGGETQYF
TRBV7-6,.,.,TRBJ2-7,TGTGCCAGCAGCCCCCTCTCAGGGAGCTACTACGAGCAGTACTTC,CASSPLSGSYYEQYF
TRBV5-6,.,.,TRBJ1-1,TGTGCCAGCAGTGGGGACTCACTCACTGAAGCTTTCTTT,CASSGDSLTEAFF
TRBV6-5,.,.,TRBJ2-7,TGTGCCAGCAGTTACTCGATGGGACTTGCCTCCGAGCAGTACTTC,CASSYSMGLASEQYF
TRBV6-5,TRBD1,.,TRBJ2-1,TGTGCCAGCAGTATAACCGGGACAGGGCTCGGTGAGCAGTTCTTC,CASSITGTGLGEQFF
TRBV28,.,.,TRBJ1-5,TGTGCCAGCAGTATAAATGGACAGTCTAGCAATCAGCCCCAGCATTTT,CASSINGQSSNQPQHF
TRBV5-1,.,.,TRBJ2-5,TGCGCCAGCAGCTCCATCGTTGGGGTCCAAGAGACCCAGTACTTC,CASSSIVGVQETQYF
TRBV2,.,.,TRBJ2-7,TGTGCCAGCAGTGAAGTTTCAGGATCGGCCGTAGGGCAGTACTTC,CASSEVSGSAVGQYF
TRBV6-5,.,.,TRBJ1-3,TGTGCCAGCAGTCGGACGGGAGGAAACACCATATATTTT,CASSRTGGNTIYF
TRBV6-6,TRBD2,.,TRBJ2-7,TGTGCCAGCAGTTGGGGACTAGCGGGAGGCTACGAGCAGTACTTC,CASSWGLAGGYEQYF
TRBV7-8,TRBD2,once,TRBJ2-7,TGTGCCAGCAGCTTAGCGGGAGGGGTTCCCTACGAGCAGTACTTC,CASSLAGGVPYEQYF
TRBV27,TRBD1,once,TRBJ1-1,TGTGCCAGCATAGGGACAGGGGTATTGAGCACTGAAGCTTTCTTT,CASIGTGVLSTEAFF
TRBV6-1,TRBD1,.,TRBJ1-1,TGTGCCAGCAGTCTGGACAGGGGATATGGGGAAGCTTTCTTT,CASSLDRGYGEAFF
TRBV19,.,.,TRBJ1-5,TGTGCCAGTAGTAACCCCGGGACAAAACTGCCCCAGCATTTT,CASSNPGTKLPQHF
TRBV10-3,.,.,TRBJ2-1,TGTGCCATCAGTGATATGATTGGCCCGAATGAGCAGTTCTTC,CAISDMIGPNEQFF
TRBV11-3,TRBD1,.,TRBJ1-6,TGTGCCAGCAGCCGCGCCTGGGGACAGTACCATGCTGCCAATTCACCCCTCCACTTT,CASSRAWGQYHAANSPLHF
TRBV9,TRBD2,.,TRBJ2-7,TGTGCCAGCAGCGTGGGACTAGCGGGAGCTCCGACCGAGCAGTACTTC,CASSVGLAGAPTEQYF
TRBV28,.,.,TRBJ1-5,TGTGCCAGCAGGGATATTCCGGGGAGCGTAAGCAATCAGCCCCAGCATTTT,CASRDIPGSVSNQPQHF
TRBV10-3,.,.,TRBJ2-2,TGTGCCATCAGTTCGGGCCCCGAAAAGTCCGGGGAGCTGTTTTTT,CAISSGPEKSGELFF
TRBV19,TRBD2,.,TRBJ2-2,TGTGCCAGTAGTATAGGCAGGACTAGCCGCCGAGGGGGGGAGCTGTTTTTT,CASSIGRTSRRGGELFF
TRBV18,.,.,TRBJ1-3,TGTGCCAGCTCACCAGTGCCCCACTCTGGAAACACCATATATTTT,CASSPVPHSGNTIYF
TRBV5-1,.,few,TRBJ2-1,TGCGCCAGCAGCTTGGCACAGGGCCCTTTCAATGAGCAGTTCTTC,CASSLAQGPFNEQFF
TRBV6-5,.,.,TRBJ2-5,TGTGCCAGTTCGACCAGGGGACGGGGGGAAGAGACCCAGTACTTC,CASSTRGRGEETQYF